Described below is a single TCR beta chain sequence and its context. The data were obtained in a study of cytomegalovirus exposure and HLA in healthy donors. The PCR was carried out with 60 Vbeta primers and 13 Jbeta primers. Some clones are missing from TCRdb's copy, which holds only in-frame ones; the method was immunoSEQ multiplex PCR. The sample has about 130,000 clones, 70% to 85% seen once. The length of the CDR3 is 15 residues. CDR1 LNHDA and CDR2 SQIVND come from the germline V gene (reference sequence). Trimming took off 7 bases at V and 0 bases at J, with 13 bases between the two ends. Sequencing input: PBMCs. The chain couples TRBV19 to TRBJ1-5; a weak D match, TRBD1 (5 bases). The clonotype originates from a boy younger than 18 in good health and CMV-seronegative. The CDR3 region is CASTGGANSNQPQHF. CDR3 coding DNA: TGTGCCAGTACAGGAGGGGCGAATAGCAATCAGCCCCAGCATTTT.